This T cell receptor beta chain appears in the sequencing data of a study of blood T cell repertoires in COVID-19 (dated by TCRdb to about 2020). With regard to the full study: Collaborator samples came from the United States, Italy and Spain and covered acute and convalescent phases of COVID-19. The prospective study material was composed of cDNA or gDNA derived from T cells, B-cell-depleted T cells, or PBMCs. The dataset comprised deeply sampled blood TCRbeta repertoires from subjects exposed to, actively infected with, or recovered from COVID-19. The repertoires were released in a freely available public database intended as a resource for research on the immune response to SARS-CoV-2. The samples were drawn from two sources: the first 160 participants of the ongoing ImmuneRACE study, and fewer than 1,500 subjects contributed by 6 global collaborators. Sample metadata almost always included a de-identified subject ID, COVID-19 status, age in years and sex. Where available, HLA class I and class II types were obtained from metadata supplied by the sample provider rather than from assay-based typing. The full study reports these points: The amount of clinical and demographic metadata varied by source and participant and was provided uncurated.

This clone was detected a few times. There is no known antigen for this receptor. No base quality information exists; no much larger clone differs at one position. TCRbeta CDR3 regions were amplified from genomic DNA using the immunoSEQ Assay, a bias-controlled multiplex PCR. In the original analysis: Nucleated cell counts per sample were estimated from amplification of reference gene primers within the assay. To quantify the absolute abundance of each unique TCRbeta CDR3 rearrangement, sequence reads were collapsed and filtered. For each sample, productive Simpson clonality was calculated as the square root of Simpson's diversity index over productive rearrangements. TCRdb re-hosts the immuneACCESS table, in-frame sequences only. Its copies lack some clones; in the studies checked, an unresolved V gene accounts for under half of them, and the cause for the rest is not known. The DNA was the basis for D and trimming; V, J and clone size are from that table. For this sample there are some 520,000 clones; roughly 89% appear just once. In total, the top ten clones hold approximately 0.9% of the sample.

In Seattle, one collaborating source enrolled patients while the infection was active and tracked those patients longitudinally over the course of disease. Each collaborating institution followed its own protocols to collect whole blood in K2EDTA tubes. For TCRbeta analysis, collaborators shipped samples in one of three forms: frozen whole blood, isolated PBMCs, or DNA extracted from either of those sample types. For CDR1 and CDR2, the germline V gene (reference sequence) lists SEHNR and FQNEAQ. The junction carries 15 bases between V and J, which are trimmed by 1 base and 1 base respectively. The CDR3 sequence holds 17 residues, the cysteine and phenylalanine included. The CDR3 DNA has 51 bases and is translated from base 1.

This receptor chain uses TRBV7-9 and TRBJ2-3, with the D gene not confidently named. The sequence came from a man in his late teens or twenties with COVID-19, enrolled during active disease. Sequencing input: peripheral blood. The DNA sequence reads TGTGCCAGCAGCTTAGAGCCAGAACTATCCCGCACAGATACGCAGTATTTT. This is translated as CASSLEPELSRTDTQYF.